This T cell receptor beta chain was obtained from a study of T cells in Graves' hyperthyroidism and ophthalmopathy. RNA transcripts served as the template for amplifying TCR beta CDR3 regions. The HTBI primer set drove a first-round RT-PCR of the TCR CDR3. TCRdb reprocessed the multiplex PCR reads with MiXCR, giving one entry per CDR3 protein. Here the sample spans about 210,000 distinct CDR3 sequences, around 19% being singletons. This clonotype was counted many times. The germline CDR1 and CDR2 sequences are SGHTA and FQGNSA. Trimming removed 2 bases at V and 2 bases at J, with 4 bases between. CDR3 length: 12 residues. Those with hyperthyroidism were 18 to 65 years old, newly diagnosed, and ill for under 2 months. Out of roughly 9.1 ml of fresh peripheral blood came the PBMCs.

This chain links TRBV7-2 with TRBJ2-7, with D unresolved. Sequenced material: blood. The sequence was obtained from a man aged 40-49 years with Graves' hyperthyroidism. This chain's CDR3 is CASSLRAYEQYF. The CDR3 DNA reads TGTGCCAGCAGCTTACGCGCCTACGAGCAGTACTTC.